The clone carrying this T cell receptor (beta chain) was found a few times. The antigen is unknown. This entry belongs to a study of T cell responses to AZD1222 COVID-19 vaccine. Study findings and constraints: The number of AZD1222 recipients seropositive at baseline was only five to seven. Donor demographics were predominantly white British with a female majority; clonal diversity may be underestimated. Spike regions recognized by vaccine-associated CD4 TCRs spanned the protein, led by 160-218 and 743-854.

The CDR3 is 14 residues long. Germline CDR1 SGHRS, CDR2 YFSETQ. Trimming removed 1 base from V and 6 bases from J, with 14 bases in between. Clones were read by immunoSEQ multiplex PCR, and TCRdb kept only the in-frame ones, dropping some. The sample has about 78,000 clones, about 90% seen once. Sequencing used peripheral blood, obtained on day 0 of AZD1222 vaccination. This clonotype was sampled from an adult in good health. This sequence joins TRBV5-1 and TRBJ2-7; D is undetermined. Written as DNA, the CDR3 is TGCGCCAGCAGCTTGAGGCCTAGTGAGTCCGAGCAGTACTTC. Protein sequence: CASSLRPSESEQYF.